Shown below are 3 T cell receptor beta chains from a single sample sequenced in a study of shared clonotypes between healthy human individuals. Sequencing used immunoSEQ multiplex PCR; TCRdb keeps in-frame clones, though not all of them. The data show millions of clones, around 93% seen once. Cells designated naive CD8 were CD45RO-negative and were positively selected for CCR7, with terminally differentiated effector memory CD45RA+ cells excluded. Input material: naive CD8+ T cells from PBMCs. These TCRs come from a man aged 18 to 29 in good health. Some clones in this sample may be carry-over from other donors' samples.

The chain couples TRBV9 to TRBJ2-2; 11 nucleotides agree with TRBD2. This CDR3 has 17 residues. CDR1 is SGDLS and CDR2 is YYNGEE in the germline V gene. V shed 3 bases and J 4 bases; nucleotides not matched to a gene: 8. This CDR3 is CASSELAGVVGTGELFF. The CDR3 DNA sequence: TGTGCCAGCAGCGAACTAGCGGGAGTCGTGGGCACCGGGGAGCTGTTTTTT.

The V call is TRBV6-6, the J call TRBJ1-4, with D unresolved. Trimming left V 6 bases short and J 4 bases short, with 9 bases between. The germline CDR1 and CDR2 sequences are MNHNY and SVGAGI (reference sequence). This CDR3 has 13 residues. The CDR3 DNA reads TGTGCCAGCAGACAGTTCGTTAATGAAAAACTGTTTTTT. Protein product: CASRQFVNEKLFF.

The chain recombines TRBV7-8 with TRBJ2-7, with D tentatively TRBD2 (5 bases). The CDR3 contains 16 residues. Deletions cut 5 bases from V and 0 bases from J, with 17 bases between. The germline gives CDR1 SGHVS, CDR2 FQNEAQ. The CDR3 DNA reads TGTGCCAGCAGCCCGGGCGCCGGGGTACTCTCCTACGAGCAGTACTTC. This codes for CASSPGAGVLSYEQYF.